This passage covers 28 T cell receptor beta chains from one sample sequenced in a study of blood T cell repertoires in COVID-19. Using immunoSEQ multiplex PCR, the repertoire was profiled, and TCRdb retains in-frame clones only, with some absent. This sample carries about 82,000 clones, over 70% of them seen once, and the ten largest clones take 9.5% to 15%. Sequenced sample: peripheral blood. These receptors were collected from a middle-aged woman with active or convalescent COVID-19.

This clone was picked up one time. This sequence joins TRBV4-3 and TRBJ1-4; D is ambiguous. Trimming pared 1 base from V and 7 bases from J, leaving 13 bases between. CDR3 length equals 15 residues. CDR1 is LGHNA, CDR2 YSLEER, per germline. CDR3 protein: CASSQVGRGAEKLFF. DNA of the CDR3: TGCGCCAGCAGCCAAGTCGGTCGGGGAGCTGAAAAACTGTTTTTT.

This chain uses TRBV6-5 with TRBJ1-2; D ambiguous. Germline V gene sequence: CDR1 MNHEY, CDR2 SVGAGI. V shed 7 bases and J shed 5 bases, with 14 bases lying between them. The CDR3 loop spans 13 amino acids. DNA of the CDR3: TGTGCCAGCACCCCCAGAGCGGATTATGGCTACACCTTC. Translating it yields CASTPRADYGYTF.

This clone was counted once. The V gene is TRBV5-1, the J gene TRBJ1-4; maybe TRBD1 (5 bases). The CDR3 is 14 amino acids. V was pared by 0 bases and J by 6 bases, with 9 bases between. Germline V lookup: CDR1 SGHRS, CDR2 YFSETQ. DNA of the CDR3: TGCGCCAGCAGCTTGGCCGGGGGGGATGAAAAACTGTTTTTT. Its translation: CASSLAGGDEKLFF.

There are a few counts of this clone. The CDR3 nucleotides are TGTGCCAGCAGTTTCGGTGTGAACGAGCAGTACTTC. Its translation: CASSFGVNEQYF. The chain couples TRBV28 to TRBJ2-7, with D unclear. Trimming cost V 3 bases and J 5 bases, with 8 bases left between them. The CDR3 has 12 amino acids. Looked up from germline, CDR1 is MDHEN and CDR2 is SYDVKM. Full variable domain (outside the CDR3, taken from reference TRBV28 and TRBJ2-7): DVKVTQSSRYLVKRTGEKVFLECVQDMDHENMFWYRQDPGLGLRLIYFSYDVKMKEKGDIPEGYSVSREKKERFSLILESASTNQTSMYLCASSFGVNEQYFGPGTRLTVT.

In its sample, this clone was seen a few times. V and J are TRBV10-1 and TRBJ1-6; D perhaps matches TRBD1 (5 bases). CDR3 length: 14 residues. Trimming pared 3 bases from V and 14 bases from J, leaving 17 bases between. Per the germline V gene, CDR1 is WNHNN and CDR2 is SYGVQD (reference sequence). The CDR3 DNA is TGCGCCAGCAGTGACAGGGTTTTCGATGGATCCCTCCACTTT. Its protein is CASSDRVFDGSLHF.

The chain recombines TRBV7-6 with TRBJ2-5; TRBD2 aligns across 9 bases. CDR3 length: 15 amino acids. J lost 1 base, V lost 1 base, and 1 base had no gene match. Germline V CDR1 and CDR2: SGHVS, FNYEAQ. CDR3 coding DNA: TGTGCCAGCAGCTTAGGAGCGGGGGGCCAAGAGACCCAGTACTTC. Translated, it gives CASSLGAGGQETQYF. Drawing the rest from reference TRBV7-6 and TRBJ2-5, the complete variable domain is GAGVSQSPRYKVTKRGQDVALRCDPISGHVSLYWYRQALGQGPEFLTYFNYEAQQDKSGLPNDRFSAERPEGSISTLTIQRTEQRDSAMYRCASSLGAGGQETQYFGPGTRLLVL.

J is TRBJ2-6 and V is TRBV9; 8 nucleotides agree with TRBD2. CDR1 and CDR2 (germline): SGDLS, YYNGEE. The CDR3 covers 21 residues. The V and J ends lost 0 bases and 0 bases, in that order; junction bases with no gene match: 14. CDR3 DNA sequence: TGTGCCAGCAGCGTAGCCCGAGGGTGGACTAGCCCGAACTCTGGGGCCAACGTCCTGACTTTC. Translated: CASSVARGWTSPNSGANVLTF.

This chain connects TRBV15 to TRBJ2-7; TRBD1 agrees at 12 bases. The CDR3 is 16 amino acids. The J segment lost 6 bases and the V segment lost 3 bases, leaving 9 bases of the junction unmatched. Per the germline V gene, CDR1 is LNHNV and CDR2 is YYDKDF (reference sequence). The DNA of the CDR3 is TGTGCCACCAGCAGCCAACCGGGACAGGGGGCATTCGAGCAGTACTTC. Its protein product is CATSSQPGQGAFEQYF.

The J gene is TRBJ2-1, the V gene TRBV24-1; 8 bases map to TRBD2. This CDR3 is built from 18 residues. Germline-derived CDR1 and CDR2 are KGHDR and SFDVKD. After removal of 12 bases from V and 0 bases from J, the junction contained 18 bases not matched to a gene. The CDR3 coding sequence is TGTGCCGTCCAAGCGGGAGAGGTTTTCTTGAGCTCCTACAATGAGCAGTTCTTC. This encodes CAVQAGEVFLSSYNEQFF.

Comments on this clone: An end of the junction does not agree with germline; a read error may underlie this. The genes are TRBV7-7 and TRBJ2-2; no definite D call. Germline assignment: CDR1 SSHAT and CDR2 FNYEAQ (reference sequence). This CDR3 has 14 amino acids. The CDR3 sequence is CASSASGIAGELFF. As DNA, the CDR3 is TGTGCTAGCAGCGCCTCAGGTATCGCCGGGGAGCTGTTTTTT.

The CDR3 is CASSLVSENNEQFF. The CDR3 DNA sequence: TGTGCCAGCAGCCTAGTTAGCGAAAACAATGAGCAGTTCTTC. The chain carries TRBV3-1 (or the pseudogene TRBV3-2) and TRBJ2-1, with D possibly matching TRBD2 (5 bases). There are 14 residues in the CDR3. Germline CDR1 reads LGHDT; CDR2 reads YNNKEL (reference sequence). The germline V and J ends were trimmed by 4 bases and 5 bases, with 12 bases remaining between them.

As DNA, the CDR3 is TGTGCCAGCAGCCCGCCCCGGGGTAGCGGTCATCATTCAATATACGAGCAGTACTTC. This gives the protein CASSPPRGSGHHSIYEQYF. J is TRBJ2-7 and V is TRBV7-9; D is possibly TRBD2 (6 bases). V gave up 5 bases and J gave up 4 bases, with 30 bases separating them. The length of the CDR3 is 19 residues. Looked up from germline, CDR1 is SEHNR and CDR2 is FQNEAQ (reference sequence). Drawing the rest from reference TRBV7-9 and TRBJ2-7, the complete variable domain is DTGVSQNPRHKITKRGQNVTFRCDPISEHNRLYWYRQTLGQGPEFLTYFQNEAQLEKSRLLSDRFSAERPKGSFSTLEIQRTEQGDSAMYLCASSPPRGSGHHSIYEQYFGPGTRLTVT.

The sample holds a few counts of this clone. The chain carries TRBV7-2 and TRBJ1-5, with D perhaps TRBD1 (6 bases). The CDR3 covers 15 residues. Between the trimmed V and J ends, which lost 2 bases and 6 bases, there was a span of 14 bases. CDR1 SGHTA and CDR2 FQGNSA come from the germline V gene. DNA of the CDR3: TGTGCCAGCAGCTTACAACAGGGAATGTCTCAGCCCCAGCATTTT. As protein: CASSLQQGMSQPQHF.

A note on this clone: The sample holds other DNA sequences that translate to the same CDR3. V gene TRBV3-1 (or the pseudogene TRBV3-2) combines with J gene TRBJ2-1; possibly TRBD1 for D (5 bases). The CDR3 extends over 12 amino acids. Germline values: CDR1 LGHDT, CDR2 YNNKEL (reference sequence). V was shortened by 1 base and J by 10 bases, with 8 bases between the two germline ends. For the CDR3, the DNA is TGTGCCAGCAGCCAAGGGGGCAGAGAGCAGTTCTTC. It yields the protein CASSQGGREQFF.

The genes are TRBV27 and TRBJ1-6; 9 nucleotides agree with TRBD1. CDR1 MNHEY and CDR2 SMNVEV come from the germline V gene (reference sequence). CDR3 size: 16 residues. V gave up 3 bases and J gave up 7 bases; unmatched junction bases: 7. This chain's CDR3 is CASSFSGTGRNSPLHF. For the CDR3, the DNA is TGTGCCAGCAGTTTTAGCGGGACAGGGAGGAATTCACCCCTCCACTTT.

The V and J genes are TRBV6-2 or TRBV6-3 and TRBJ2-1, with 7 bases matching TRBD2. The CDR3 extends over 14 amino acids. Germline-derived CDR1 and CDR2 are MNHEY and SVGEGT. Trimming cost V 1 base and J 6 bases; bases outside gene matches: 3. The CDR3 loop is CASSYWEGLNEQFF. CDR3 DNA sequence: TGTGCCAGCAGTTACTGGGAGGGCCTCAATGAGCAGTTCTTC.

The chain uses TRBV27 and TRBJ1-5, with 12 nucleotides matching TRBD1. Trimming took 4 bases from V and 6 from J; bases not matched to a gene: 7. Germline CDR1 MNHEY, CDR2 SMNVEV (reference sequence). The length of the CDR3 is 16 residues. CDR3 nucleotide sequence: TGTGCCAGCAGTTCGAGGGGACAGGGGGCGAGTCAGCCCCAGCATTTT. The encoded protein is CASSSRGQGASQPQHF.

The gene calls are TRBV6-1 and TRBJ1-2, with 7 nucleotides matching TRBD1. Germline-derived CDR1 and CDR2 are MNHNS and SASEGT. V dropped 2 bases and J dropped 0; count of bases not matched to a gene: 6. This CDR3 spans 16 amino acids. The CDR3 here is CASSEQGGPSNYGYTF. The CDR3 DNA is TGTGCCAGCAGTGAACAGGGGGGTCCTTCTAACTATGGCTACACCTTC.

The chain uses TRBV7-2 and TRBJ2-1; 7 bases fit TRBD2. The germline V gene encodes CDR1 SGHTA and CDR2 FQGNSA. After removal of 6 bases from V and 5 bases from J, the junction contained 7 bases not matched to a gene. This CDR3 comprises 14 residues. Here the CDR3 DNA reads TGTGCCAGCAGGCGGGAGTATGGAAACAATGAGCAGTTCTTC. The encoded protein is CASRREYGNNEQFF.

J is TRBJ2-5 and V is TRBV29-1; 9 bases match TRBD1. The CDR3 covers 13 residues. The germline V gene has CDR1 SQVTM and CDR2 ANQGSEA. The CDR3 sequence is CSCHRGLQETQYF. The CDR3, as DNA: TGCAGTTGCCACAGGGGGCTACAAGAGACCCAGTACTTC.

This clone has more than one count but fewer than ten. This chain links TRBV4-3 with TRBJ2-4; 7 nucleotides align to TRBD2. The CDR3 is 15 amino acids. Germline V gene lookup returns CDR1 LGHNA and CDR2 YSLEER. The ends lost 0 bases at V and 4 bases at J; junction bases unmatched: 3. Written as DNA, the CDR3 is TGCGCCAGCAGCCAAGATCCGGGGGGAAAAAACATTCAGTACTTC. Translation gives CASSQDPGGKNIQYF.

This chain links TRBV28 with TRBJ2-7; possibly TRBD1 for D (6 bases). Germline V lookup: CDR1 MDHEN, CDR2 SYDVKM. The CDR3 is 13 residues long. V was clipped by 7 bases and J by 3 bases, with 13 bases between them. The chain's CDR3 is CASTPGQNYEQYF. In nucleotides, the CDR3 is TGTGCCAGCACCCCTGGACAGAACTACGAGCAGTACTTC.

The chain has TRBV21-1 and TRBJ1-4; TRBD1, the D gene given by the table, was not confirmed from the DNA. TRBV21-1 has pseudogene status. CDR3 length equals 17 residues. CDR3 DNA sequence: TGTGCCAGCAGCAAAGACCTGAGACAGGGAGCTAATGAAAAACTGTTTTTT. The encoded protein is CASSKDLRQGANEKLFF.

The gene calls are TRBV5-1 and TRBJ2-7, with a possible D match to TRBD1 (6 bases). CDR3 length equals 15 residues. V lost 0 bases, J lost 0 bases, and 10 bases lay in between. Germline V lookup: CDR1 SGHRS, CDR2 YFSETQ. This chain's CDR3 is CASSLGGQPSYEQYF. The CDR3 region has the DNA TGCGCCAGCAGCTTGGGAGGACAGCCCTCCTACGAGCAGTACTTC.

This clone was seen only a few times. V and J are TRBV29-1 and TRBJ1-2; TRBD1 matches 8 bases. Germline V gene lookup returns CDR1 SQVTM and CDR2 ANQGSEA. V shed 4 bases and J 3 bases; nucleotides not matched to a gene: 13. This CDR3 is 16 amino acids long. CDR3 sequence: CSVGPVRQGKDYGYTF. The DNA of the CDR3 is TGCAGCGTTGGACCGGTGAGACAGGGGAAGGACTATGGCTACACCTTC.

The V gene is TRBV10-2, the J gene TRBJ1-4; 7 bases match TRBD1. V trimming: 6 bases; J trimming: 5 bases; junction bases outside the gene matches: 12. Germline V gives CDR1 WSHSY, CDR2 SAAADI. The CDR3 has 16 amino acids. The chain's CDR3 is CASSRGWDRENEKLFF. The CDR3 nucleotides are TGCGCCAGCAGCCGAGGTTGGGACAGAGAAAATGAAAAACTGTTTTTT.

V and J are TRBV6-2 or TRBV6-3 and TRBJ2-7, with D possibly being TRBD2 (5 bases). V dropped 0 bases and J dropped 0 bases, with 12 bases sitting between them. CDR3 length equals 16 residues. In germline, CDR1 is MNHEY, CDR2 SVGEGT. The CDR3 loop is CASSYSSDYLSYEQYF. CDR3 nucleotide sequence: TGTGCCAGCAGTTACTCAAGCGACTACCTCTCCTACGAGCAGTACTTC.

The chain combines TRBV7-9 with TRBJ2-3; TRBD1 aligns across 10 bases. The germline V gene encodes CDR1 SEHNR and CDR2 FQNEAQ (reference sequence). The junction had 5 bases not matched to a gene; V was cut back by 0 bases and J by 2 bases. This CDR3 region has 17 residues. CDR3 amino acids: CASSLAPGTGDTDTQYF. DNA of the CDR3: TGTGCCAGCAGCTTAGCCCCCGGGACAGGGGACACAGATACGCAGTATTTT.